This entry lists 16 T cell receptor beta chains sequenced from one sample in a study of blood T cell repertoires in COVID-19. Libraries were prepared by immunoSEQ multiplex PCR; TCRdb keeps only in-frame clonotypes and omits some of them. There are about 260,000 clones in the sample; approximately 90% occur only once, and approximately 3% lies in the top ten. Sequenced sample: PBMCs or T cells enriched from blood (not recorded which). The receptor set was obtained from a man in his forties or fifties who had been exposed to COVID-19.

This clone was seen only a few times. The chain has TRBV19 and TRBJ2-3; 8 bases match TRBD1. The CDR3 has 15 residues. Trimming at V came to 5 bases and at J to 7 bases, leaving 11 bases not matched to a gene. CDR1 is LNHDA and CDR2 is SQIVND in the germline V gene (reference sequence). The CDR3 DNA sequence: TGTGCCAGTAGTCGGACAGGGAGCAGGGGTAATACGCAGTATTTT. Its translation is CASSRTGSRGNTQYF.

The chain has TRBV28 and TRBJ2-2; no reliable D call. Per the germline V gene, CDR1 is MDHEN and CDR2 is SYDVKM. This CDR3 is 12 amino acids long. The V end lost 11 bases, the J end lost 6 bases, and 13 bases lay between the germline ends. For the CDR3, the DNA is TGTGCCTCCTACTTAACGCCCGGGGAGCTGTTTTTT. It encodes CASYLTPGELFF.

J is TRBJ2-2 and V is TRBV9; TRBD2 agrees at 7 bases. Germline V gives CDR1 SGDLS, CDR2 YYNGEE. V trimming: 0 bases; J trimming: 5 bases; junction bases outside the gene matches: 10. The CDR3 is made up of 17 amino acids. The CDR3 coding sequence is TGTGCCAGCAGCGTAGGTGGCAGGACGGGGGGTACCGGGGAGCTGTTTTTT. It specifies CASSVGGRTGGTGELFF.

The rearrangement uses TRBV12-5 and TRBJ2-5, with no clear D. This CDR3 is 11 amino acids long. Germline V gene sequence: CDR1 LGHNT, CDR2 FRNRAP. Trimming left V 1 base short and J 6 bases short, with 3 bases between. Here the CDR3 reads CASGLGQTQYF. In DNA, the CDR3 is TGTGCTAGTGGTTTGGGGCAGACCCAGTACTTC.

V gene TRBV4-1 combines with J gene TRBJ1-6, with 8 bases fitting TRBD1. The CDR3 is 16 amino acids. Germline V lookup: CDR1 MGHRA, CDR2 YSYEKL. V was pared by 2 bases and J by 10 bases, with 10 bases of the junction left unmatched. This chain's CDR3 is CASSQNDRGAGSPLHF. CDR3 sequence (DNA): TGCGCCAGCAGCCAAAACGACAGGGGCGCAGGGTCACCCCTCCACTTT.

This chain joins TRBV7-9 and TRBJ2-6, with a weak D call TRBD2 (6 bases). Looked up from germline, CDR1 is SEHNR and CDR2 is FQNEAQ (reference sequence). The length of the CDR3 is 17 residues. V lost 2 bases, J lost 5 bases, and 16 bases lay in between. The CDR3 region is CASSLTAGSAWANVLTF. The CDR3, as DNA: TGTGCCAGCAGCTTAACAGCGGGCTCTGCGTGGGCCAACGTCCTGACTTTC.

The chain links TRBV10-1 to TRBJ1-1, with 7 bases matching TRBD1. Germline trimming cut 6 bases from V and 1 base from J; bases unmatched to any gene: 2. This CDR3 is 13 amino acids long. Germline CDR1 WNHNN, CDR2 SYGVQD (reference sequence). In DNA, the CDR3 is TGCGCCAGCAGGGACAGGACGAACACTGAAGCTTTCTTT. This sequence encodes CASRDRTNTEAFF.

CDR3 coding DNA: TGTGCCAGCAGCGTAGATGGACAGGGGGCGAGAGAGCAGTACTTC. This translates into CASSVDGQGAREQYF. The chain couples TRBV9 to TRBJ2-7; 11 nucleotides line up with TRBD1. Unmatched junction bases numbered 6, after V lost 0 bases and J lost 7 bases. This CDR3 region has 15 residues. Germline CDR1 is SGDLS and CDR2 is YYNGEE.

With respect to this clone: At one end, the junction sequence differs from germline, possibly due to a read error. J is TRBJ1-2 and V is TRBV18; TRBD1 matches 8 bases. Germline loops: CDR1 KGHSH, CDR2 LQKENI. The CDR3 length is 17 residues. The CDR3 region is CASSPRQGNRYGYGYTF. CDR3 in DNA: TGTGCCAGCTCCCCACGACAGGGGAATAGGTATGGCTATGGCTACACCTTC.

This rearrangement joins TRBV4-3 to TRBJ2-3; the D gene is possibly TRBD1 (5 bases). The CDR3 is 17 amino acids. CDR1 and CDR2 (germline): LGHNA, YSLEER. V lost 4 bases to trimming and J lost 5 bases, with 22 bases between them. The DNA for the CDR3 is TGCGCCAGCAGCCCCAGGGTGGGATTAGGCGTTAGAGATACGCAGTATTTT. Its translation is CASSPRVGLGVRDTQYF.

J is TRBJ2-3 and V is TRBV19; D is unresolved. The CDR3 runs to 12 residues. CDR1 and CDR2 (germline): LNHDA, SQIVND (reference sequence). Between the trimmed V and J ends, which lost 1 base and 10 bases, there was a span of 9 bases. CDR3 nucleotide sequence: TGTGCCAGTAGTATAGCTGCGAGCCCGCAGTATTTT. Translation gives CASSIAASPQYF.

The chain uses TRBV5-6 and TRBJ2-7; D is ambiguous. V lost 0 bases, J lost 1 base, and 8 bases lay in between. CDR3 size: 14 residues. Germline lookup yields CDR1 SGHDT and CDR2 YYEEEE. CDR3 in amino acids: CASSLVLQSYEQYF. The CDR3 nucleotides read TGTGCCAGCAGCTTGGTGTTACAATCCTACGAGCAGTACTTC. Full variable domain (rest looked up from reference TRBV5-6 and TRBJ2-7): DAGVTQSPTHLIKTRGQQVTLRCSPKSGHDTVSWYQQALGQGPQFIFQYYEEEERQRGNFPDRFSGHQFPNYSSELNVNALLLGDSALYLCASSLVLQSYEQYFGPGTRLTVT.

Here the CDR3 DNA reads TGTGCCAGCAGAGCCTCGAATTTGGTAGCACGCACAGATACGCAGTATTTT. Translation gives CASRASNLVARTDTQYF. The rearrangement joins TRBV28 to TRBJ2-3; no clear D gene. The CDR3 runs to 17 residues. The V gene lost 6 bases and the J gene lost 1 base, with 20 bases spanning the gap. Germline CDR1 is MDHEN and CDR2 is SYDVKM.

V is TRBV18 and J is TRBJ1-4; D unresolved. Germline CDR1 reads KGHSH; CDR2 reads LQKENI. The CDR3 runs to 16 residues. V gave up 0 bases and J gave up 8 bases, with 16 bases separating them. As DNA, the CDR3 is TGTGCCAGCTCACCACCGTGGGAGAGAATCGAAGAAAAACTGTTTTTT. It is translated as CASSPPWERIEEKLFF.

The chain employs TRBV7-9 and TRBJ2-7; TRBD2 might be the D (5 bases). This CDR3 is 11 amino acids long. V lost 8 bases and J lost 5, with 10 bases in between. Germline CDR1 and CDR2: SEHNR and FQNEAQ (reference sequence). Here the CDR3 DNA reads TGTGCCAGCGCCGGGGAAAACGAGCAGTACTTC. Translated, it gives CASAGENEQYF.

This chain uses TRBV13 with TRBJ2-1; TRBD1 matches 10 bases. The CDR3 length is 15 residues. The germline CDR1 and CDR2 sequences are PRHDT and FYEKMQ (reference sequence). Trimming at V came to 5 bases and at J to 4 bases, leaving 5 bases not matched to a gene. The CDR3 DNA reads TGTGCCAGCAGCCGCGGGGGACAGGGGTACAATGAGCAGTTCTTC. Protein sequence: CASSRGGQGYNEQFF.